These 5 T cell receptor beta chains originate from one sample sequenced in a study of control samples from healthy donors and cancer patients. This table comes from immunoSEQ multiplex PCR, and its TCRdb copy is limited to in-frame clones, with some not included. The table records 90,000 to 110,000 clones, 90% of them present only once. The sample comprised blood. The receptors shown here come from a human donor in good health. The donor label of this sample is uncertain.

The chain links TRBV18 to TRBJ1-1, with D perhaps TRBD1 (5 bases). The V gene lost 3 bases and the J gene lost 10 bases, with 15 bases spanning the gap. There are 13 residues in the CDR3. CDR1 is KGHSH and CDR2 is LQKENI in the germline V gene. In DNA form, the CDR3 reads TGTGCCAGCTCACCTACCCGGGACGGAGGAGCTTTCTTT. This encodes CASSPTRDGGAFF.

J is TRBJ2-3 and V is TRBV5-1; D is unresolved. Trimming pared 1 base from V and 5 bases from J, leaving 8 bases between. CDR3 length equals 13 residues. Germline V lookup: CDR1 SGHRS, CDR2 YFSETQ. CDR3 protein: CASSLTGLDTQYF. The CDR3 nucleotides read TGCGCCAGCAGCTTGACTGGGTTAGATACGCAGTATTTT.

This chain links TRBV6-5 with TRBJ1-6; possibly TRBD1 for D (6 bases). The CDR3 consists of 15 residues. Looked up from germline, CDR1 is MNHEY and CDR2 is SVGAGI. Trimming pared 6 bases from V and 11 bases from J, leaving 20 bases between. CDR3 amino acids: CASRPRQDLVAPLHF. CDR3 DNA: TGTGCCAGCAGACCGCGACAGGACCTTGTGGCACCCCTCCACTTT.

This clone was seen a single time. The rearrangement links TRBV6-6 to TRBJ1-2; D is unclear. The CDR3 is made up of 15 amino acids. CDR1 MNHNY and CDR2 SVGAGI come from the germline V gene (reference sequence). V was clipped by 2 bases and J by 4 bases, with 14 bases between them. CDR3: CASSYLEVEIYGYTF. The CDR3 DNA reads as TGTGCCAGCAGTTACCTAGAGGTAGAGATCTATGGCTACACCTTC.

The CDR3 is CASSLDSSNTIYF. Written as DNA, the CDR3 is TGCGCCAGCAGCTTGGACAGCTCTAACACCATATATTTT. V usage is TRBV5-1 and J usage is TRBJ1-3; no clear D. V was cut by 0 bases and J by 7 bases, with 8 bases left in between. The CDR3 consists of 13 residues. CDR1 and CDR2 (germline): SGHRS, YFSETQ.